This T cell receptor beta chain was captured by sequencing in a study of CD4 T cells in relation to SARS-CoV-2 and coronaviruses. Clones were sequenced by immunoSEQ multiplex PCR, and TCRdb holds only the in-frame ones, with some missing. The top ten hold 1% to 1.5% of the sample, which has around 41,000 clones, 84% seen once. The CDR3 covers 19 residues. Unmatched junction bases numbered 13, after V lost 5 bases and J lost 0 bases. In germline, CDR1 is MDHEN, CDR2 SYDVKM. A word on this clone: Its antigen is as yet unknown.

The sample was naive CD4+ T cells from PBMCs, cultured in vitro. Regarding subset: naive CD4+ T cells isolated by negative enrichment. This sequence was found in an adult with COVID-19. The chain has TRBV28 and TRBJ1-5, with 10 nucleotides matching TRBD1. The CDR3: CASSVTGQGDVDSNQPQHF. As DNA, the CDR3 is TGTGCCAGCAGTGTTACCGGACAGGGGGACGTTGATAGCAATCAGCCCCAGCATTTT. Using reference TRBV28 and TRBJ1-5 for the parts outside the CDR3, the full variable domain is DVKVTQSSRYLVKRTGEKVFLECVQDMDHENMFWYRQDPGLGLRLIYFSYDVKMKEKGDIPEGYSVSREKKERFSLILESASTNQTSMYLCASSVTGQGDVDSNQPQHFGDGTRLSIL.